This T cell receptor beta chain was observed in a study of Graves' ophthalmopathy and Graves' hyperthyroidism. A note on this clonotype: Its antigen is not identified. A much larger clone lies a single base off, so this may be a read error.

General observations from the study: Both a roughly 70% sensitivity and an approximately 72% specificity characterized the model's predictions of ophthalmopathy progression. The majority of expanded thyroid clonotypes above 0.001 frequency also occurred in blood.

CDR3 length equals 14 residues. Germline V lookup: CDR1 LNHDA, CDR2 SQIVND (reference sequence). Trimming left V 8 bases short and J 5 bases short, with 18 bases between. Amplification targeted the TCR beta CDR3 regions, with RNA transcripts as the source material. Second-round multiplex PCR came after a first-round RT-PCR that employed HTBI primers. MiXCR, run by TCRdb on the multiplex PCR reads, gives a single entry per CDR3 protein. Of around 590,000 distinct CDR3 sequences in the sample, 35% to 40% are singletons; the top ten hold around 4.6%. Sequenced input: peripheral blood or thyroid tissue (not recorded which). This chain links TRBV19 with TRBJ1-1; maybe TRBD1 (6 bases). This receptor was identified in an adult man with Graves' hyperthyroidism. The CDR3 DNA is TGTGCCAGTGGTAGGACAGAAGGATTAACTGAAGCTTTCTTT. This sequence encodes CASGRTEGLTEAFF.